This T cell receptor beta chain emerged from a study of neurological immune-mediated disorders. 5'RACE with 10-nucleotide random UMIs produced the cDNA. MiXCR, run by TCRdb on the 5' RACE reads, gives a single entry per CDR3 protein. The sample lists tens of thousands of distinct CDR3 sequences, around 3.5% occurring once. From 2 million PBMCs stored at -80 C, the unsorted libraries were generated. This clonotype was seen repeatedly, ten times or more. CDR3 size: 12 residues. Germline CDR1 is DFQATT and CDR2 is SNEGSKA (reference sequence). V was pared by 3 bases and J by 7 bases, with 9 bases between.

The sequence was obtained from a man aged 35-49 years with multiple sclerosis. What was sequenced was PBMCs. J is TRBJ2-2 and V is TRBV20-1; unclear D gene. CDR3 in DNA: TGCAGTGCTAGTACCGGATACGGGGAGCTGTTTTTT. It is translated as CSASTGYGELFF.